The rows below give T cell receptor beta chains drawn from one sample of a study of OX40 agonist ivuxolimab in advanced cancers. Only in-frame clones appear in the TCRdb table, and some are missing; sequencing was by immunoSEQ multiplex PCR. The data show about 82,000 clones, with 83% seen just once and 0.75% to 1% held by the top ten. The sequencing here drew on CD4+ or CD8+ T cells sorted from blood, taken in a trial of the OX40 agonist ivuxolimab. The receptor set was obtained from an adult with an advanced solid tumor such as melanoma, head and neck, liver or kidney cancer. Each CDR3 is given with its conserved first and last residue. A D gene is named only where the DNA matches it firmly. Clone size is not always given. Where it is, it says once, few, many or a class for expanded clones.

j_gene	abundance	v_gene	d_gene	CDR3nt	CDR3aa
TRBJ1-3	NA	TRBV30	NA	TGTGCCTGGAGTGCTGGGACTGCTGGAAACACCATATATTTT	CAWSAGTAGNTIYF
TRBJ1-6	once	TRBV12-5	NA	TGTGCTAGTGCTCTCACGGGTCGGAATTCACCCCTCCACTTT	CASALTGRNSPLHF
TRBJ1-1	NA	TRBV7-9	NA	TGTGCCAGCAGCTTAGAGGGCAAGCAAGCTTTCTTT	CASSLEGKQAFF
TRBJ2-2	NA	TRBV5-1	NA	TGCGCCAGCAGCTTGGGACAGACCAACACCGGGGAGCTGTTTTTT	CASSLGQTNTGELFF
TRBJ2-1	NA	TRBV5-1	TRBD1	TGCGCCAGCAGCTTGGATGAAGGACAGGGGAGGAATGAGCAGTTCTTC	CASSLDEGQGRNEQFF
TRBJ2-7	once	TRBV6-6	NA	TGTGCCAGCAGTCCCGGGATCGGGAGCTCCTACGAGCAGTACTTC	CASSPGIGSSYEQYF
TRBJ2-5	once	TRBV29-1	NA	TGCAGCGTTGACAGAAACCAAGAGACCCAGTACTTC	CSVDRNQETQYF
TRBJ1-2	NA	TRBV6-5	TRBD1	TGTGCCAGCAGTTACCGTCGAACAGGGGGTGGCTATGGCCACACCTTC	CASSYRRTGGGYGHTF
TRBJ1-1	NA	TRBV18	NA	TGTGCCAGCTCACCATACGACAAGAACACTGAAGCTTTCTTT	CASSPYDKNTEAFF
TRBJ1-4	NA	TRBV7-8	NA	TGTGCCAGCAGCCTAGTACGGACAGCTGCTAATGAAAAACTGTTTTTT	CASSLVRTAANEKLFF
TRBJ1-1	NA	TRBV5-4	NA	TGTGCCAGCAGCTTGGACCCCGCTGGAGAAGGTTTCTTT	CASSLDPAGEGFF
TRBJ1-5	few	TRBV7-2	NA	TGTGCCAGCAGCTTCTCTGGGGCTGGCAATCAGCCCCAGCATTTT	CASSFSGAGNQPQHF
TRBJ1-6	NA	TRBV11-2	NA	TGTGCCAGCAGCACAACTGCAGGGAGAACTACTAATTCACCCCTCCACTTT	CASSTTAGRTTNSPLHF
TRBJ1-3	NA	TRBV5-6	NA	TGTGCCAGCAGCCCACAGGGTGGAAATGGAAACACCATATATTTT	CASSPQGGNGNTIYF
TRBJ1-2	few	TRBV7-2	TRBD1	TGTGCCAGCAGCTTAACAGGGGCCACCCCCGGCTACACCTTC	CASSLTGATPGYTF
TRBJ1-2	NA	TRBV6-5	NA	TGTGCCAGCGGCCAAGAGGGCTATGGCTACACCTTC	CASGQEGYGYTF
TRBJ1-2	NA	TRBV5-6	NA	TGTGCCAGCAGCCCGTCTCGGGGAGCTAACTATGGCTACACCTTC	CASSPSRGANYGYTF
TRBJ1-2	NA	TRBV6-6	NA	TGTGCCAGCAGTTACTCGGTCAGGGGAGGCTATGGCTACACCTTC	CASSYSVRGGYGYTF
TRBJ2-7	NA	TRBV2	TRBD1	TGTGCCAGCAGTACTGGACAGGGGACCTACGAGCAGTACTTC	CASSTGQGTYEQYF
TRBJ2-1	NA	TRBV19	TRBD2	TGTGCCAGTAGCACAACTAGCGGGGGGGCCTTCAGAAATGAGCAGTTCTTC	CASSTTSGGAFRNEQFF
TRBJ1-1	NA	TRBV19	TRBD1	TGTGCCAGTAGTATAGACAGGGGGCGCACTGAAGCTTTCTTT	CASSIDRGRTEAFF
TRBJ1-3	few	TRBV18	TRBD1	TGTGCCAGCCCGGGGGACAGGGCGAACGCTGGAAACACCATATATTTT	CASPGDRANAGNTIYF
TRBJ1-6	NA	TRBV11-2	TRBD1	TGTGCCAGCAGCTTCCGGGACAGGGTAGATTCACCCCTCCACTTT	CASSFRDRVDSPLHF
TRBJ1-5	few	TRBV19	NA	TGTGCCAGTAGTGGGACCTGGGGGCCCAATCAGCCCCAGCATTTT	CASSGTWGPNQPQHF
TRBJ2-6	NA	TRBV13	NA	TGTGCCAGCAGCTTCCGCGCAGGCGGGATATCTGGGGCCAACGTCCTGACTTTC	CASSFRAGGISGANVLTF
TRBJ2-7	NA	TRBV5-1	NA	TGCGCCAGCAGCTTGGGATCTATTGTCCAGGATTACGAGCAGTACTTC	CASSLGSIVQDYEQYF
TRBJ1-5	NA	TRBV7-2	NA	TGTGCCAGCAGCTCCACCCCATCGTATCAGCCCCAGCATTTT	CASSSTPSYQPQHF
TRBJ2-3	NA	TRBV30	TRBD1	TGTGCCGGCCGAGGCAGGGGGCGCGTAGATACGCAGTATTTT	CAGRGRGRVDTQYF
TRBJ1-2	NA	TRBV5-6	TRBD1	TGTGCCAGCAGCCTTGGACAGGGGGCGAGGAACTATGGCTACACCTTC	CASSLGQGARNYGYTF
TRBJ1-3	NA	TRBV2	NA	TGTGCCAGCAGTGATCAGGTATTCTCTGGAAACACCATATATTTT	CASSDQVFSGNTIYF
TRBJ2-5	NA	TRBV15	NA	TGTGCCACCAGCGACTACCCAAAAGAGACCCAGTACTTC	CATSDYPKETQYF
TRBJ2-6	few	TRBV5-1	TRBD2	TGCGCCAGCAGCTCCGTAAGCGGGGGGGCCCCTGGGGCCAACGTCCTGACTTTC	CASSSVSGGAPGANVLTF
TRBJ1-3	NA	TRBV5-8	NA	TGTGCCAGCACCTTTGACGGGGGGTCTGGAAACACCATATATTTT	CASTFDGGSGNTIYF
TRBJ1-2	NA	TRBV5-1	NA	TGCGCCAGCAGCTTTGGGGGTCAGGGCTACACCTTC	CASSFGGQGYTF
TRBJ2-2	NA	TRBV4-3	NA	TGCGCCAGCAGCCATTCGAGGGTGGGGGCGCCGGGCACCGGGGAGCTGTTTTTT	CASSHSRVGAPGTGELFF
TRBJ2-2	few	TRBV30	TRBD1	TGTGCCTGGGTACAGGGGGGTATCGGGGAGCTGTTTTTT	CAWVQGGIGELFF
TRBJ2-2	once	TRBV6-5	TRBD1	TGTGCCAGCAGTTACTCTGGGACAGGGGCTGGCGGGGAGCTGTTTTTT	CASSYSGTGAGGELFF
TRBJ1-4	NA	TRBV19	NA	TGTGCCAGTTTTGGTGAAAAACTGTTTTTT	CASFGEKLFF
TRBJ2-7	NA	TRBV2	TRBD2	TGTGCCAGCAGTGACCCTAGACTAGCGGGGGGGATCGGCGAGCAGTACTTC	CASSDPRLAGGIGEQYF
TRBJ2-3	NA	TRBV7-2	TRBD1	TGTGCCAGCATCGCGTGGACAGGGTCGCCAGATACGCAGTATTTT	CASIAWTGSPDTQYF
TRBJ2-3	NA	TRBV30	TRBD2	TGTGCCTGGAGTGTAGAGTTTTTCCTAGCGGGGGATCACCTTAGCACAGATACGCAGTATTTT	CAWSVEFFLAGDHLSTDTQYF
TRBJ2-1	NA	TRBV30	TRBD2	TGTGCCTGGAGGGGGGCGGGGGGTTCACGCTCCTACAATGAGCAGTTCTTC	CAWRGAGGSRSYNEQFF
TRBJ1-5	NA	TRBV18	NA	TGTGCCAGCTCACCACCGCAGATCAATCAGCCCCAGCATTTT	CASSPPQINQPQHF
TRBJ1-2	few	TRBV2	TRBD1	TGTGCCAGCACACCAGACAGGGTGTATGGCTACACCTTC	CASTPDRVYGYTF
TRBJ1-3	NA	TRBV6-5	NA	TGTGCCAGCAGTTATGCCGGAAACACCATATATTTT	CASSYAGNTIYF
TRBJ2-5	NA	TRBV9	NA	TGTGCCAGCAGCGTAGGGGCAGGGGAGACCCAGTACTTC	CASSVGAGETQYF
TRBJ2-1	NA	TRBV4-1	TRBD1	TGCGCCAGCAGCCAAGGACCCCGGACAGGTCCGTACAATGAGCAGTTCTTC	CASSQGPRTGPYNEQFF
TRBJ1-2	NA	TRBV5-1	NA	TGCGCCAGCAGCCAAGACCCTGGGAACTATGGCTACACCTTC	CASSQDPGNYGYTF
TRBJ2-7	NA	TRBV7-9	NA	TGTGCCAGCAGCTTAGGGGGGCGACAGGAGCTACGACAGTACTTC	CASSLGGRQELRQYF
TRBJ2-1	NA	TRBV11-2	TRBD2	TGTGCCAGCAGCTTTCGCGCCGGGGGGTCCGCCAACAATGAGCAGTTCTTC	CASSFRAGGSANNEQFF
TRBJ1-1	few	TRBV7-9	NA	TGTGCCAGCAGCTCAACAGGGAGGTACGCTGAAGCTTTCTTT	CASSSTGRYAEAFF
TRBJ2-3	NA	TRBV9	TRBD2	TGTGCCAGCAGCTTTTCTAGCGGGGGCACCACCCACACAGATACGCAGTATTTT	CASSFSSGGTTHTDTQYF
TRBJ1-4	NA	TRBV10-1	NA	TGCGCCAGCGGGTGGGGCCGGAATGAAAAACTGTTTTTT	CASGWGRNEKLFF
TRBJ1-1	once	TRBV14	NA	TGTGCCAGCAGCCTGGGAGGCAGCTTGAACACTGAAGCTTTCTTT	CASSLGGSLNTEAFF
TRBJ2-7	NA	TRBV11-3	TRBD1	TGTGCCAGCAGCTCGGACAGGGTCTCCTACGAGCAGTACTTC	CASSSDRVSYEQYF